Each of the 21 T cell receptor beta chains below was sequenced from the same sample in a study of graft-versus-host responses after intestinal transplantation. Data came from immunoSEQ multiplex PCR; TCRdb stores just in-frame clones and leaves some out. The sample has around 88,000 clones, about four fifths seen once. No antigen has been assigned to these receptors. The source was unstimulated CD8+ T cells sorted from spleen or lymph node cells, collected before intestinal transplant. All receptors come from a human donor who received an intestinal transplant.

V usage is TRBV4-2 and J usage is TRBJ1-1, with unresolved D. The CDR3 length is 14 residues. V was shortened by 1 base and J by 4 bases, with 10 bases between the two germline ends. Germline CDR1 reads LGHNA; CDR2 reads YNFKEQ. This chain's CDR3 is CASSQGHSFTEAFF. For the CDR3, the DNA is TGTGCCAGCAGCCAAGGGCACAGCTTCACTGAAGCTTTCTTT.

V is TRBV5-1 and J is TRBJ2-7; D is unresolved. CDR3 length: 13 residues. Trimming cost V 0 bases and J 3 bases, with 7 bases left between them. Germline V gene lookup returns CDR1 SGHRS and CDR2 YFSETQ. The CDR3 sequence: CASSLESSYEQYF. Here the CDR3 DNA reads TGCGCCAGCAGCTTGGAGAGCAGCTACGAGCAGTACTTC.

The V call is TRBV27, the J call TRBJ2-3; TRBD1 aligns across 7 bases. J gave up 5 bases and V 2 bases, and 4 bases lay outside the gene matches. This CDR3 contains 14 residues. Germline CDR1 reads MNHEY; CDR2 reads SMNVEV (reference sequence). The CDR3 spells CASSLTGVGDTQYF. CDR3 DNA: TGTGCCAGCAGTTTAACAGGGGTTGGAGATACGCAGTATTTT.

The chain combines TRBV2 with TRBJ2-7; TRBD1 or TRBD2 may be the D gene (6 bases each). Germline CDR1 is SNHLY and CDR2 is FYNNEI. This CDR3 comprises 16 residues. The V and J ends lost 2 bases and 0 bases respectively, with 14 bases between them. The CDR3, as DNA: TGTGCCAGCAGTGAAAGGGTAGGGGGGAACTCCTACGAGCAGTACTTC. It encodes CASSERVGGNSYEQYF. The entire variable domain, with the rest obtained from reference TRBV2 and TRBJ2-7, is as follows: EPEVTQTPSHQVTQMGQEVILRCVPISNHLYFYWYRQILGQKVEFLVSFYNNEISEKSEIFDDQFSVERPDGSNFTLKIRSTKLEDSAMYFCASSERVGGNSYEQYFGPGTRLTVT.

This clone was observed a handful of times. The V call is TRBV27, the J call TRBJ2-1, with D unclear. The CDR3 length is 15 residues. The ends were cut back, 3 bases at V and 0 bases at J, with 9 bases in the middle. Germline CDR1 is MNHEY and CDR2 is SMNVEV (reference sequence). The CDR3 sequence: CASSFQADSYNEQFF. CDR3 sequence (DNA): TGTGCCAGCAGTTTTCAGGCGGACTCCTACAATGAGCAGTTCTTC.

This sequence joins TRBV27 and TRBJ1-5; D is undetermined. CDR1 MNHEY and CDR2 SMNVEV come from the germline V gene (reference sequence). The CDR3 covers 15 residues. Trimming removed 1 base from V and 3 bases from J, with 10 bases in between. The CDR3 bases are TGTGCCAGCAGTTTATATGGGGAGCTCAATCAGCCCCAGCATTTT. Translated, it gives CASSLYGELNQPQHF.

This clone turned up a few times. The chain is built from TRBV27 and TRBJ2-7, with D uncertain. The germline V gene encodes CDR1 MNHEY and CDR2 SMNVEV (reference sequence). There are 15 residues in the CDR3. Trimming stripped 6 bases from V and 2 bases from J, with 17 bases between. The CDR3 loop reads CASSPRPRETYEQYF. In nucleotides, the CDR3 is TGTGCCAGCAGCCCCAGACCCCGAGAGACCTACGAGCAGTACTTC.

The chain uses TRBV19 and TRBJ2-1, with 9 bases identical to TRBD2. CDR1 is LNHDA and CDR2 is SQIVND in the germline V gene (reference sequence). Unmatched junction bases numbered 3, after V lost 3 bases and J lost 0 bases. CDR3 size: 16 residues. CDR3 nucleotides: TGTGCCAGTAGTATTCTAGCGGGGACCTCCTACAATGAGCAGTTCTTC. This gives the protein CASSILAGTSYNEQFF.

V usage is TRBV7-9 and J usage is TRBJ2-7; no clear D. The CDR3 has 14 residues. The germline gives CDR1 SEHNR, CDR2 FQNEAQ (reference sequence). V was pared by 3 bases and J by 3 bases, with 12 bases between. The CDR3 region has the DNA TGTGCCAGCAGCTTGGACGCAGGAGTCTACGAGCAGTACTTC. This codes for CASSLDAGVYEQYF.

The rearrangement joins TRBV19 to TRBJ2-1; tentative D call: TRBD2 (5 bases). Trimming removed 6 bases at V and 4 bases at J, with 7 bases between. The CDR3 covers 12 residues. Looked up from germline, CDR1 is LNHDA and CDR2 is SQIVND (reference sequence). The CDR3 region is CASRRGYNEQFF. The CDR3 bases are TGTGCCAGTAGACGCGGGTACAATGAGCAGTTCTTC.

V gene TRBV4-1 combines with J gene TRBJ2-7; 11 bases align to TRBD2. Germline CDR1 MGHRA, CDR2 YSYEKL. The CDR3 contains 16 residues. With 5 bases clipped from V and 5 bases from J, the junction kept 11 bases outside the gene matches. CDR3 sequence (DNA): TGCGCCAGCAGCGAAGCCCCTAGCGGGAGGTCCGACGAGCAGTACTTC. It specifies CASSEAPSGRSDEQYF.

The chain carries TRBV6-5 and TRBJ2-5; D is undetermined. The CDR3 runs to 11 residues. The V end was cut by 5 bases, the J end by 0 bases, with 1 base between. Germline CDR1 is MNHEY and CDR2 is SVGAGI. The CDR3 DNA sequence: TGTGCCAGCAGTAACCAAGAGACCCAGTACTTC. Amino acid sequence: CASSNQETQYF.

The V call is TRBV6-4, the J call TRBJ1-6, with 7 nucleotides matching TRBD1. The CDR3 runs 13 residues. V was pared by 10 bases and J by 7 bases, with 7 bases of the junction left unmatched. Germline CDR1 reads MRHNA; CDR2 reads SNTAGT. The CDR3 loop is CATSGTVNSPLHF. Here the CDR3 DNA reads TGTGCCACCAGCGGGACAGTCAATTCACCCCTCCACTTT.

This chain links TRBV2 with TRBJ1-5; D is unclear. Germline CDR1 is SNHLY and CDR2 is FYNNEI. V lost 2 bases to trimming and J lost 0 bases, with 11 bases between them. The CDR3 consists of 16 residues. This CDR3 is CASSESWGISNQPQHF. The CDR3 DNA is TGTGCCAGCAGTGAAAGCTGGGGAATTAGCAATCAGCCCCAGCATTTT. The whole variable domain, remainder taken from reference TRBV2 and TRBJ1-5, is EPEVTQTPSHQVTQMGQEVILRCVPISNHLYFYWYRQILGQKVEFLVSFYNNEISEKSEIFDDQFSVERPDGSNFTLKIRSTKLEDSAMYFCASSESWGISNQPQHFGDGTRLSIL.

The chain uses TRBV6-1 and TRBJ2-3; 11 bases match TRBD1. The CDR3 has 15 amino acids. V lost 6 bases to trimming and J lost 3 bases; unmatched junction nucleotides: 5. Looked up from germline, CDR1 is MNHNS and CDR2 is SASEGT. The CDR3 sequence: CASSPGTGGTDTQYF. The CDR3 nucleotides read TGTGCCAGCAGCCCCGGGACAGGGGGGACAGATACGCAGTATTTT.

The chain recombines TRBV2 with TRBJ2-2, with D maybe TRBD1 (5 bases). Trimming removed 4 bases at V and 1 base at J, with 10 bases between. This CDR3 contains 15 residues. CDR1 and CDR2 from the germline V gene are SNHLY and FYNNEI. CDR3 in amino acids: CASSAPGWNTGELFF. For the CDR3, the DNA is TGTGCCAGCAGTGCCCCAGGGTGGAACACCGGGGAGCTGTTTTTT.

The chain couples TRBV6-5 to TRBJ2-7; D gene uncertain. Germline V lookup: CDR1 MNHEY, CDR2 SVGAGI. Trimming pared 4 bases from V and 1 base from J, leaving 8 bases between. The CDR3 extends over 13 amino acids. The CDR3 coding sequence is TGTGCCAGCAGTTTTAGGATTTCCTACGAGCAGTACTTC. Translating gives CASSFRISYEQYF.

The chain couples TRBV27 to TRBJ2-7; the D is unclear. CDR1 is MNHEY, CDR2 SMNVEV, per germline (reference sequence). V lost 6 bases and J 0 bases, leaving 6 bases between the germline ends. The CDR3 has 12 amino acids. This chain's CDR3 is CASSPNSYEQYF. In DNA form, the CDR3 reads TGTGCCAGCAGCCCAAACTCCTACGAGCAGTACTTC.

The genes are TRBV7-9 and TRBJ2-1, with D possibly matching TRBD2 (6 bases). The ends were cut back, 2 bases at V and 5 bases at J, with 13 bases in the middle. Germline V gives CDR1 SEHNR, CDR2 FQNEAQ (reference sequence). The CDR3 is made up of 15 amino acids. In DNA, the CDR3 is TGTGCCAGCAGCTTAAGATCTGGGAGGAACAATGAGCAGTTCTTC. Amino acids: CASSLRSGRNNEQFF.

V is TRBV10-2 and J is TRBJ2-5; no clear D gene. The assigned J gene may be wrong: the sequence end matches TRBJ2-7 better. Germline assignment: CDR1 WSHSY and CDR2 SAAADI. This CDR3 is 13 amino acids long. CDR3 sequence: CASSEPLSYEQYF. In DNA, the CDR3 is TGCGCCAGCAGTGAGCCCCTCTCCTACGAGCAGTACTTC.

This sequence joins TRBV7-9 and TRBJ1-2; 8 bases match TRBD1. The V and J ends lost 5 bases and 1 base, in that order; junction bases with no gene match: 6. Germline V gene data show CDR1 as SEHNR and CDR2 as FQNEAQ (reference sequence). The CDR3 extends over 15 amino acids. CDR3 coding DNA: TGTGCCAGCAGCCTTGCAGGGGGCATTAACTATGGCTACACCTTC. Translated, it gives CASSLAGGINYGYTF.